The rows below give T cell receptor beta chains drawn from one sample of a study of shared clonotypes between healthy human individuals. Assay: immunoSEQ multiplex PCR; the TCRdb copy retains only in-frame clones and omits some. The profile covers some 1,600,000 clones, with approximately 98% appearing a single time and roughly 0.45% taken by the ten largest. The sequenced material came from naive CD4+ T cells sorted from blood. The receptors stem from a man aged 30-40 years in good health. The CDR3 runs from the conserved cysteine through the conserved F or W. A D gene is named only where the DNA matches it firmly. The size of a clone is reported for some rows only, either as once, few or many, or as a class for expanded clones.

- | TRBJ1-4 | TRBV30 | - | CAWTYRAEEKLFF | TGTGCCTGGACGTACAGGGCGGAGGAAAAACTGTTTTTT
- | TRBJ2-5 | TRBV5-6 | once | CASSQVLGGGETQYF | TGTGCCAGCAGCCAAGTCTTGGGGGGCGGAGAGACCCAGTACTTC
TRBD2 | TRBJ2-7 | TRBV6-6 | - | CASSYLGRPSYEQYF | TGTGCCAGCAGTTACCTCGGGAGGCCCTCCTACGAGCAGTACTTC
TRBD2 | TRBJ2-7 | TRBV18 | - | CASSPRGTSRPYEQYF | TGTGCCAGCTCACCACGCGGGACTAGCAGACCCTACGAGCAGTACTTC
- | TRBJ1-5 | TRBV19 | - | CASSPRGPGDNQPQHF | TGTGCCAGTAGCCCCCGAGGACCAGGGGACAATCAGCCCCAGCATTTT
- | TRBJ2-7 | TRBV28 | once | CASNAARQVTFYEQYF | TGTGCCAGCAACGCAGCCAGACAGGTCACCTTTTACGAGCAGTACTTC
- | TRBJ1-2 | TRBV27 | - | CASSFFPKLGNGYTF | TGTGCCAGCAGTTTTTTCCCCAAGCTTGGTAATGGCTACACCTTC
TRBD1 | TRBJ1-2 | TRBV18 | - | CASSPREGAEIYGYTF | TGTGCCAGCTCACCACGAGAGGGGGCGGAGATCTATGGCTACACCTTC
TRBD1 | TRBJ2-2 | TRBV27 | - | CASRRDRGVTGELFF | TGTGCCAGCAGACGGGACAGGGGCGTTACCGGGGAGCTGTTTTTT
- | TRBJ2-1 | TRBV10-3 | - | CANRGGPGNEQFF | TGTGCCAACCGTGGGGGCCCGGGGAATGAGCAGTTCTTC
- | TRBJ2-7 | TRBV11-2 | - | CASSPILQGDGYEQYF | TGTGCCAGCAGCCCAATTCTCCAAGGGGACGGCTACGAGCAGTACTTC